Included here is one TCR beta chain sequence, with context. This clonotype showed up just a few times. The specificity of this receptor is unknown. No per-base quality is available; no much larger clone lies one base away. Libraries of naive CD8 T cells were generated from roughly 21,000 to 960,000 sorted cells, with 10%, 30% or 50% of the purified RNA used. On a BD FACSAria II, naive CD8 T cells were FACS-sorted as CD8+CD4-CCR7+CD45RA+ and collected into RLT Plus buffer. To test detection sensitivity, Jurkat RNA equal to under 13 TCR copies was added to samples of about 19,000-1,100,000 naive CD8 T cells. Enrichment of CD8 T cells was performed with RosetteSep CD8+ T Cell Enrichment Cocktail and Ficoll-Paque, after which ACK red cell lysis was carried out. The sample comes from a study of molecular identifiers for immune sequencing clone quantification (dated by TCRdb to the late 2010s). For context, the study as a whole: In a replicate experiment, RNA from roughly 20,000 or 100,000 naive CD8 T cells was split into five aliquots, four of which were sequenced. This methods study used CD8 T cells to benchmark TCR RNA copy counting and molecular-identifier clustering-based TCR repertoire sequencing (MIDCIRS).

Overall results and qualifications from the work: Even against a background of about a million naive CD8 T cells, spiked-in Jurkat TCR RNA amounting to a single cell's worth was reported to be detectable. The naive libraries included spiked-in Jurkat TCR RNA (more than nine copies' worth), and this Jurkat TCR RNA is not part of the donor repertoire. Clones above 20 RNA copies held over 97% of molecules in CMV-specific effector cells but under 1% in naive cells. About three recovered TCR RNA copies per cell were obtained by modeling, versus about 10 by digital PCR, implying a capture efficiency of about 30%. Without barcode sub-clustering, chimeric consensus sequences inflated TCR diversity; chimeras reached as high as 47%. Highly expanded clone sizes could be underestimated if identical TCR molecules share a barcode.

The library came from PCR. The sample was run on a NextSeq 500. Bulk TCR libraries were made following a previously described method, with the TCR primers given in Table S5. Total RNA was purified with the Qiagen AllPrep DNA/RNA kit. Before any analysis, reads coming from multiple sequencing runs of the same library were combined into one pool. Under the source paper's analysis protocol: Reads were retained only if their TCR constant sequence matched exactly, and those retained reads were trimmed to 150 nt and grouped according to their 12-nt molecular barcodes. Within each barcode group, reads were sub-clustered at a 15% Levenshtein threshold, and quality-weighted consensus sequences were built per RNA molecule. Non-functional sequences were discarded, and so were lower-count sequences lying one edit away from another sequence. On the basis of fitting two negative binomial distributions, barcode sub-clusters with fewer than 20% of the maximum read count were discarded. TCRdb passed the public sequencing reads through fastp at Q25 and MiXCR, retaining productive beta sequences. Rows matching on CDR3 protein sequence are summarized as one entry with the most common DNA and genes. The V and J calls shown here were made by TCRdb, not taken from the authors' results. The sample table lists some 320,000 distinct CDR3 sequences, 24% of them with a count of one. The biggest ten clones account for about 0.7% of the sample.

From cysteine to phenylalanine, the CDR3 is 12 amino acids long. Left in the record is the CDR3 DNA by itself, 36 bases read in frame from the first base. Looking up the germline V gene (reference sequence) yields CDR1 PRHDT and CDR2 FYEKMQ. A distance of 8 bases separates the germline ends of V and J, which lose 2 bases and 6 bases respectively. The clonotype was recovered from a human donor in good health. Some libraries in this study had Jurkat cell RNA spiked in. Here the chain combines TRBV13 and TRBJ2-7; the D gene is tentatively TRBD1 or TRBD2, each matching 5 bases. Sample: naive CD8+ T cells from blood, with Jurkat cell RNA spiked in. Interpreted using the paper, the cell subset or site label stands for: FACS-sorted CD8+CD4-CCR7+CD45RA+ naive T cells. The CDR3 loop reads CASSLSGTEQYF. The DNA reads TGTGCCAGCAGCTTATCAGGGACCGAGCAGTACTTC.